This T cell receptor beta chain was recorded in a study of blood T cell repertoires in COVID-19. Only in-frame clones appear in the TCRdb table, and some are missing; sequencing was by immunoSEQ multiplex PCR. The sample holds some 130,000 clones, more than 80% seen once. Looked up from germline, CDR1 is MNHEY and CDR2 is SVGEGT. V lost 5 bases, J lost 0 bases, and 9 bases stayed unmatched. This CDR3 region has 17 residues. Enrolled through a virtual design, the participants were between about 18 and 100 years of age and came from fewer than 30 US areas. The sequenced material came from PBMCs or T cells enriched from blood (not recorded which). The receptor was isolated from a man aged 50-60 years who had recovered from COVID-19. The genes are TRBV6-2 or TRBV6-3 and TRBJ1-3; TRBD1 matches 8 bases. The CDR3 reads CASSQTDRVISGNTIYF. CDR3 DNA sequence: TGTGCCAGCAGTCAGACGGACAGGGTCATCTCTGGAAACACCATATATTTT.